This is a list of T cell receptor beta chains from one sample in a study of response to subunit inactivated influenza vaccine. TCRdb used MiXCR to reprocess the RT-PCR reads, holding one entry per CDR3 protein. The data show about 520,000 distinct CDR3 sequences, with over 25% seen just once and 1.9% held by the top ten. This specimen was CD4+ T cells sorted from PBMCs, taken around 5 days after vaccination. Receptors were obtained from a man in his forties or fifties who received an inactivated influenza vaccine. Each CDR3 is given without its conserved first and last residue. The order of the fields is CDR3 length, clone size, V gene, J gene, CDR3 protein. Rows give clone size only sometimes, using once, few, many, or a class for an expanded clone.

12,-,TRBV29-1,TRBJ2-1,SVGKAGYYNEQF
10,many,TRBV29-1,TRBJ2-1,SVVKGANEQF
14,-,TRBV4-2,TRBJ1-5,ASSQGADVRNQPQH
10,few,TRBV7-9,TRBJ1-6,ASSLSSVALH
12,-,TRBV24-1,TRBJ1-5,ATPGHLSNQPQH
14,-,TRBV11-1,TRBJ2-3,ASSLASGRAEDTQY
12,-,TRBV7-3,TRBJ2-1,ASSLNPSGTTQF
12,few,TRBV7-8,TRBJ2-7,ASSLTSGSFEQY
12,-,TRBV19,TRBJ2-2,ASSIVGTTGELF
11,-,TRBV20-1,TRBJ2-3,SAGRVPADTQY
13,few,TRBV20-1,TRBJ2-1,SAALAGETYNEQF
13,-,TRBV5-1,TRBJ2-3,ASSLAQTSTDTQY
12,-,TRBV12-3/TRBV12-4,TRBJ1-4,ASSLYPWAEKLF
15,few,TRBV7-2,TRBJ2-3,ASSTRQGRGYTDTQY
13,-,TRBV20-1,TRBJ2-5,SARDPGLLGETQY
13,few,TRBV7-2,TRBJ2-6,ASSLARGGANVLT
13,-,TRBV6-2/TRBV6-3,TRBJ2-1,ASRIGQTIYNEQF
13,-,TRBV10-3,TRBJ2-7,AISERQLNACEQY
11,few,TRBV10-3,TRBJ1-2,AISTGGNYGYT
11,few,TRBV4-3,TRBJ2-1,ASSQDQYSEQF
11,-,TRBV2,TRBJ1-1,ASSDGRATEAF
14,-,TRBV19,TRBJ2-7,ASTPPEDTISYEQY
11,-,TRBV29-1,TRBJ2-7,SVRSVASYEQY
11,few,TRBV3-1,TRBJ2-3,ASRNSGSDTQY
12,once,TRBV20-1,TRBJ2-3,SARDYVYTDTQY
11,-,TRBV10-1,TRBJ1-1,ASREGMNTEAF
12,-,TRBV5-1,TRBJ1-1,ASLAAGTETEAF
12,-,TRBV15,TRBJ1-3,ATSPGQGKNTIY
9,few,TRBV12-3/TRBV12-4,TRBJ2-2,ASRRGGELF
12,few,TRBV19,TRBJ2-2,ASRITGGTGELF
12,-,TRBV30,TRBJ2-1,AWRDRSSYNEQF
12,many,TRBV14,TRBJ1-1,ASSQGSRGTEAF
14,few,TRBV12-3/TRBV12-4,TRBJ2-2,ASSFVGALGTGELF
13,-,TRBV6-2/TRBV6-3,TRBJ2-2,ASSYPGQNTGELF
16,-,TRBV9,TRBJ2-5,ASSVGVAGGLYQETQY
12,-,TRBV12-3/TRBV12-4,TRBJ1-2,ASSSPDSGYGYT
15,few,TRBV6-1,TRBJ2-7,ASSEFPGTRVFYEQY
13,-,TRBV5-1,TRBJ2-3,ASSLVQGETDTQY
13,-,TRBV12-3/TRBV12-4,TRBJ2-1,ASSFSSGGRDEQF
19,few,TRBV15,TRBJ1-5,ATSREVYGQGARSSNQPQH
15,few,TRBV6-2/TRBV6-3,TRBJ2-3,ASSSPGLAGSTDTQY
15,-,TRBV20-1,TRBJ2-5,SASHLWTSGEVGTQY
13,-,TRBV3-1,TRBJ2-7,ASSPGGALSYEQY
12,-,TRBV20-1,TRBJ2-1,STDGGSSYNEQF